This T cell receptor (beta chain) was documented in a study of blood T cell repertoires in COVID-19. At the level of the study: T cells, B-cell-depleted T cells, or PBMCs provided the cDNA or gDNA that served as material.

The V end lost 2 bases, the J end lost 0 bases, and 11 bases lay between the germline ends. The CDR3 length is 15 residues. CDR1 is MDHEN, CDR2 SYDVKM, per germline. Profiling relied on immunoSEQ multiplex PCR, and the TCRdb table lists in-frame clones only, not all of them. The sample lists about 300,000 clones, almost 90% occurring once. Participant reports of clinical history set cohort assignment. The source material was PBMCs or T cells enriched from blood (not recorded which). The clonotype originates from a woman younger than 30 with acute COVID-19. The V gene is TRBV28, the J gene TRBJ2-7, with a possible D match to TRBD1 (5 bases). The CDR3 nucleotides read TGTGCCAGCAGTTTAAGGGGTAGAAACTCCTACGAGCAGTACTTC. Residues: CASSLRGRNSYEQYF.